The 7 T cell receptor beta chains below were found in one sample sequenced in a study of blood T cell repertoires in COVID-19. Here immunoSEQ multiplex PCR was the method, and the copy in TCRdb shows in-frame clones only, minus some. This table holds about 340,000 clones, 80% to 90% found once. Sequencing input: PBMCs or T cells enriched from blood (not recorded which). All receptors derive from a woman aged 40 to 50 with acute COVID-19.

The V call is TRBV20-1, the J call TRBJ1-5, with D uncertain. The CDR3 has 16 residues. V was clipped by 3 bases and J by 0 bases, with 15 bases between them. The germline CDR1 and CDR2 sequences are DFQATT and SNEGSKA (reference sequence). The CDR3 region has the DNA TGCAGTGCTAGTTGGGCGGGGTCTCATAGCAATCAGCCCCAGCATTTT. This encodes CSASWAGSHSNQPQHF.

The chain employs TRBV5-1 and TRBJ2-7, with 11 bases lining up with TRBD2. J was trimmed by 4 bases and V by 2 bases; bases with no gene match: 5. Germline loops: CDR1 SGHRS, CDR2 YFSETQ. The CDR3 covers 15 residues. The DNA for the CDR3 is TGCGCCAGCAGCTTTAGCGGGAGGGTCGGTTACGAGCAGTACTTC. Residues: CASSFSGRVGYEQYF. Full variable domain (rest looked up from reference TRBV5-1 and TRBJ2-7): KAGVTQTPRYLIKTRGQQVTLSCSPISGHRSVSWYQQTPGQGLQFLFEYFSETQRNKGNFPGRFSGRQFSNSRSEMNVSTLELGDSALYLCASSFSGRVGYEQYFGPGTRLTVT.

This clone was found once. The chain employs TRBV11-2 and TRBJ1-2, with D possibly being TRBD1 (6 bases). CDR3 length equals 13 residues. Germline assignment: CDR1 SGHAT and CDR2 FQNNGV. V was pared by 5 bases and J by 5 bases, with 12 bases between. CDR3 amino acids: CASSAQRGYGYTF. Here the CDR3 DNA reads TGTGCCAGCAGCGCACAAAGGGGGTATGGCTACACCTTC.

The rearrangement links TRBV2 to TRBJ2-2, with a tentative D call TRBD2 (5 bases). V gave up 4 bases and J gave up 6 bases, with 12 bases separating them. The CDR3 length is 14 residues. The germline V gene encodes CDR1 SNHLY and CDR2 FYNNEI. This CDR3 is CASSVGEVPGELFF. For the CDR3, the DNA is TGTGCCAGCAGTGTGGGAGAGGTGCCCGGGGAGCTGTTTTTT.

As concerns this clone: The same CDR3 can be traced to other DNA sequences in this sample. The chain joins TRBV4-2 to TRBJ1-4; a weak D match, TRBD1 (5 bases). Looked up from germline, CDR1 is LGHNA and CDR2 is YNFKEQ. The V gene lost 1 base and the J gene lost 4 bases, with 13 bases spanning the gap. CDR3 size: 16 residues. CDR3 DNA: TGTGCCAGCAGCCAAGCTCAAGGGCAGGGTAATGAAAAACTGTTTTTT. Translated, it gives CASSQAQGQGNEKLFF.

The CDR3 region is CASLQGTLNTEAFF. DNA of the CDR3: TGTGCCAGCCTACAGGGGACCCTTAACACTGAAGCTTTCTTT. The chain uses TRBV28 and TRBJ1-1; 7 bases are shared with TRBD1. V lost 8 bases, J lost 2 bases, and 8 bases stayed unmatched. Looked up from germline, CDR1 is MDHEN and CDR2 is SYDVKM. The CDR3 extends over 14 amino acids.

The chain is built from TRBV2 and TRBJ2-5; TRBD2 matches at 8 bases. The V segment lost 6 bases and the J segment 6 bases; nucleotides outside the gene matches: 9. CDR1 is SNHLY and CDR2 is FYNNEI in the germline V gene. This CDR3 spans 14 amino acids. In nucleotides, the CDR3 is TGTGCCAGCAGGGAGACTAGCGTTTTGAAGACCCAGTACTTC. Its translation is CASRETSVLKTQYF.